The T cell receptor (beta chain) under discussion was sequenced for a study of T-cell memory formation after mild COVID-19. Whole-study findings and limits: CD4+ contracting clones were found mainly in CM and EM, and CD8+ ones in EMRA. Contracting clones from day 15 to 85 had balanced CD4/CD8; later expanders favoured CD4+.

In regard to this clonotype: Its antigen is undetermined.

TCR alpha and TCR beta cDNA libraries carrying sample barcodes and UMIs came from 5'RACE with constant-segment primers. TCRdb called the 5' RACE reads again in MiXCR, with one record for every CDR3 protein. The table shows a few hundred thousand distinct CDR3 sequences, with about 22% occurring only once. Germline V CDR1 and CDR2: MNHEY, SVGAGI. V was shortened by 6 bases and J by 10 bases, with 13 bases between the two germline ends. The CDR3 has 13 residues. The rearrangement links TRBV6-5 to TRBJ1-6, with D possibly matching TRBD1 (5 bases). The source is an adult woman who had mild COVID-19 (a few samples of this study predate the infection). Cell type and time point are not known. The sequenced sample was PBMCs or a T cell subset sorted from them (not recorded which). DNA for the CDR3: TGTGCCAGCAGGCAGGGAAGAGGGTCACCCCTCCACTTT. It codes for CASRQGRGSPLHF.